The source of this T cell receptor (beta chain) is a study of blood T cell repertoires in COVID-19. Study details: Both acute and convalescent COVID-19 samples were obtained from the United States, Italy and Spain. Sources were T cells, B-cell-depleted T cells, or PBMCs; the material itself was cDNA or gDNA.

The CDR3 contains 15 residues. Germline assignment: CDR1 SGHRS and CDR2 YFSETQ. V lost 3 bases, J lost 2 bases, and 14 bases lay in between. Clinical histories supplied by participants themselves formed the basis of cohort assignment. Methods used by the authors: Amplifying reference gene primers gave estimates of nucleated cell counts. TCRdb's copy holds only in-frame clones and misses some; the assay was immunoSEQ multiplex PCR. V and J calls plus clone size are reproduced from that table; the DNA served to infer D and trimming. The table has 150,000 or so clones, 80% seen once. The chain uses TRBV5-1 and TRBJ1-1; the D gene is possibly TRBD1 (6 bases). The TCR was taken from a man aged 40-50 years who had recovered from COVID-19. Sequencing used PBMCs or T cells enriched from blood (not recorded which). CDR3 sequence: CASSWGQIGNTEAFF. The CDR3 coding sequence is TGCGCCAGCAGCTGGGGACAAATTGGCAACACTGAAGCTTTCTTT.